Reported below is one T cell receptor (beta chain). Its cognate antigen is unknown. The data derive from a study of blood T cells in healthy people across ages. Study-wide context: About one barcoded beta molecule per two T cells was the capture yield of template switching.

Study-level findings and limits: Possibly confounding the expanded clonotype changes was the fact that donor CMV status was unknown. Those diversity estimates obtained from one million T cells were thought to be underestimates. Strong correlation was found linking TCR beta diversity to naive T cell percentage.

PCR was performed a second time for roughly 7 to 11 cycles using a sample-barcoded 5' primer and a J-beta primer mix. TCRdb re-called the 5' RACE reads through MiXCR, storing one row per CDR3 protein. This table holds about 590,000 distinct CDR3 sequences, less than 35% found once. Germline CDR1 reads MDHEN; CDR2 reads SYDVKM. Unmatched junction bases numbered 8, after V lost 6 bases and J lost 6 bases. This CDR3 spans 15 amino acids. The source is a woman older than 75 in good health. This rearrangement joins TRBV28 to TRBJ2-3, with 11 bases matching TRBD2. Input material: blood. The CDR3 sequence is CASSATSGDDDTQYF. CDR3 coding DNA: TGTGCCAGCAGCGCGACTAGCGGGGACGACGATACGCAGTATTTT.